The 21 T cell receptor beta chains below come from one sample, sequenced in a study of blood T cell repertoires in COVID-19. Sequencing was performed with immunoSEQ multiplex PCR; in TCRdb, only in-frame clones are kept and a portion is missing. Among about 200,000 clones listed, about 80% were seen once. The sample consisted of peripheral blood. The origin of the receptors is a human donor with acute or convalescent COVID-19. The donor label of this sample is uncertain.

V and J are TRBV5-4 and TRBJ2-3; D perhaps matches TRBD1 (5 bases). This CDR3 has 14 amino acids. Trimming cost V 4 bases and J 1 base, with 10 bases left between them. Germline V lookup: CDR1 SGHNT, CDR2 YYREEE (reference sequence). The CDR3 protein is CASSAKQGTDTQYF. The CDR3 coding sequence is TGTGCCAGCAGCGCCAAACAGGGCACAGATACGCAGTATTTT. The full variable domain, rest sourced from reference TRBV5-4 and TRBJ2-3, is ETGVTQSPTHLIKTRGQQVTLRCSSQSGHNTVSWYQQALGQGPQFIFQYYREEENGRGNFPPRFSGLQFPNYSSELNVNALELDDSALYLCASSAKQGTDTQYFGPGTRLTVL.

The genes are TRBV2 and TRBJ2-7; 7 bases line up with TRBD1. The ends lost 7 bases at V and 2 bases at J; junction bases unmatched: 5. The CDR3 is 13 amino acids. Germline-derived CDR1 and CDR2 are SNHLY and FYNNEI. For the CDR3, the DNA is TGTGCCAGCAATTTACAGGGGACCTACGAGCAGTACTTC. Its translation is CASNLQGTYEQYF.

The chain has TRBV27 and TRBJ1-2; 7 nucleotides align to TRBD1. The germline gives CDR1 MNHEY, CDR2 SMNVEV (reference sequence). The V gene end was trimmed by 6 bases and the J gene end by 6 bases; junction bases not matched to a gene: 13. This CDR3 region has 15 residues. The CDR3 protein is CASRPQTGSPDGYTF. Written as DNA, the CDR3 is TGTGCCAGCAGACCTCAGACAGGGTCCCCTGATGGCTACACCTTC.

This chain connects TRBV7-8 to TRBJ1-6, with D uncertain. Germline loops: CDR1 SGHVS, CDR2 FQNEAQ. The CDR3 covers 15 residues. V lost 1 base and J 10 bases, leaving 14 bases between the germline ends. The CDR3: CASSLVGSVGSPLHF. CDR3 nucleotide sequence: TGTGCCAGCAGCTTAGTTGGCAGCGTCGGGTCACCCCTCCACTTT.

The chain employs TRBV30 and TRBJ1-2, with 8 bases identical to TRBD1. Germline-derived CDR1 and CDR2 are GTSNPN and SVGIG (reference sequence). V was pared by 4 bases and J by 0 bases, with 7 bases of the junction left unmatched. The CDR3 is 15 amino acids. CDR3 sequence: CAWIRTGIANYGYTF. The CDR3 DNA sequence: TGTGCCTGGATTAGGACAGGGATAGCTAACTATGGCTACACCTTC.

The V call is TRBV4-3, the J call TRBJ2-3, with TRBD2 identical over 14 bases. Germline-derived CDR1 and CDR2 are LGHNA and YSLEER. V dropped 0 bases and J dropped 4; count of bases not matched to a gene: 12. There are 20 residues in the CDR3. CDR3 in DNA: TGCGCCAGCAGCCAAGATTCCCCGCGGGGACTAGCGGGAGAGGCAGATACGCAGTATTTT. It translates to CASSQDSPRGLAGEADTQYF.

This clone was counted between two and nine times. The rearrangement uses TRBV6-5 and TRBJ2-1, with TRBD1 matching 9 bases. This CDR3 comprises 15 residues. CDR1 is MNHEY and CDR2 is SVGAGI in the germline V gene. Trimming took 9 bases from V and 8 from J; bases not matched to a gene: 14. CDR3 nucleotide sequence: TGTGCCAGTCTCCCTTGGGGGACAGGGTCCCATGAGCAGTTCTTC. Protein sequence: CASLPWGTGSHEQFF.

This chain joins TRBV6-5 and TRBJ2-4, with D maybe TRBD2 (6 bases). Germline values: CDR1 MNHEY, CDR2 SVGAGI. Trimming left V 6 bases short and J 3 bases short, with 9 bases between. This CDR3 comprises 13 residues. In nucleotides, the CDR3 is TGTGCCAGCAGATGGGGGGTCAAAAACATTCAGTACTTC. The encoded protein is CASRWGVKNIQYF.

The rearrangement uses TRBV7-9 and TRBJ1-5, with D tentatively TRBD1 (5 bases). CDR1 and CDR2 from the germline V gene are SEHNR and FQNEAQ (reference sequence). With 0 bases removed from V and 4 bases from J, the gap between germline ends came to 13 bases. This CDR3 has 16 residues. CDR3 sequence (DNA): TGTGCCAGCAGCTTAGCGACGGGGGAAAGGAATCAGCCCCAGCATTTT. Amino acid sequence: CASSLATGERNQPQHF.

This clone was seen only once. The chain employs TRBV6-6 and TRBJ2-7; 7 nucleotides match TRBD1. The J segment lost 3 bases and the V segment lost 2 bases, leaving 4 bases of the junction unmatched. The germline V gene encodes CDR1 MNHNY and CDR2 SVGAGI (reference sequence). The CDR3 consists of 14 residues. The CDR3 DNA follows: TGTGCCAGCAGTTACACCGGGACAGACTACGAGCAGTACTTC. Protein sequence: CASSYTGTDYEQYF.

The CDR3 region is CAWSRDITLQGYGYTF. The CDR3 DNA sequence: TGTGCCTGGAGCCGGGACATAACCCTGCAAGGCTATGGCTACACCTTC. This rearrangement joins TRBV30 to TRBJ1-2; D perhaps matches TRBD1 (6 bases). Trimming pared 3 bases from V and 4 bases from J, leaving 21 bases between. Germline CDR1 is GTSNPN and CDR2 is SVGIG (reference sequence). The CDR3 is 16 amino acids.

The chain links TRBV3-1 (or the pseudogene TRBV3-2) to TRBJ2-1; TRBD1 aligns across 8 bases. The CDR3 consists of 13 residues. From germline, CDR1 is LGHDT and CDR2 YNNKEL (reference sequence). The junction had 3 bases not matched to a gene; V was cut back by 4 bases and J by 7 bases. The CDR3 DNA reads as TGTGCCAGCAGCCTACAGGGGGGTAATGAGCAGTTCTTC. Encoded protein: CASSLQGGNEQFF.

This clone came up a few times. The CDR3 DNA reads as TGTGCCAGCAGCCCCACCCCCGACAGGGGGGTCTACAATGAGCAGTTCTTC. This sequence encodes CASSPTPDRGVYNEQFF. V gene TRBV9 combines with J gene TRBJ2-1; 9 bases fit TRBD1. CDR3 length: 17 residues. Germline V gene lookup returns CDR1 SGDLS and CDR2 YYNGEE. J gave up 3 bases and V 4 bases, and 11 bases lay outside the gene matches.

The chain has TRBV7-9 and TRBJ2-7; tentatively, D is TRBD1 (6 bases). The length of the CDR3 is 15 residues. The V end was cut by 5 bases, the J end by 3 bases, with 17 bases between. The germline V gene encodes CDR1 SEHNR and CDR2 FQNEAQ (reference sequence). CDR3: CASSQDRLVDYEQYF. CDR3 bases: TGTGCCAGCAGCCAGGACAGACTCGTTGACTACGAGCAGTACTTC.

The chain couples TRBV7-3 to TRBJ2-5; TRBD2 is a possible D gene (6 bases). CDR1 is SGHTA, CDR2 FQGTGA, per germline. With 5 bases removed from V and 5 bases from J, the gap between germline ends came to 12 bases. The CDR3 runs to 13 residues. CDR3 residues: CASSPPGVETQYF. The CDR3 DNA sequence: TGTGCCAGCAGCCCCCCGGGGGTGGAGACCCAGTACTTC.

This chain uses TRBV2 with TRBJ1-5; D call uncertain. This CDR3 is 14 amino acids long. Germline V CDR1 and CDR2: SNHLY, FYNNEI. The V end was cut by 2 bases, the J end by 4 bases, with 9 bases between. DNA of the CDR3: TGTGCCAGCAGTGAACTTACAGCTAATCAGCCCCAGCATTTT. This encodes CASSELTANQPQHF.

This sequence joins TRBV23-1 and TRBJ2-7; 8 bases match TRBD2. TRBV23-1 is known as an ORF, though its function is uncertain. V lost 2 bases, J lost 6 bases, and 15 bases stayed unmatched. The CDR3 spans 17 residues. The CDR3 here is CASSQPLRGGRICEQYF. CDR3 nucleotides: TGCGCCAGCAGTCAACCCCTCCGGGGGGGTCGTATCTGCGAGCAGTACTTC.

The chain is built from TRBV25-1 and TRBJ2-3, with D maybe TRBD2 (6 bases). V gave up 4 bases and J gave up 6 bases, with 14 bases separating them. Germline V lookup: CDR1 MGHDK, CDR2 SYGVNS. The CDR3 has 14 residues. CDR3 protein: CASSVGGRGDTQYF. In nucleotides, the CDR3 is TGTGCCAGCAGTGTTGGGGGGAGAGGGGATACGCAGTATTTT.

The V call is TRBV2, the J call TRBJ2-6, with D possibly matching TRBD1 (5 bases). Germline V gene sequence: CDR1 SNHLY, CDR2 FYNNEI. V dropped 7 bases and J dropped 0 bases, with 13 bases sitting between them. This CDR3 is 16 amino acids long. This CDR3 is CASKQGSYSGANVLTF. CDR3 sequence (DNA): TGTGCCAGCAAGCAGGGCTCTTACTCTGGGGCCAACGTCCTGACTTTC.

This rearrangement joins TRBV6-5 to TRBJ2-2; 11 nucleotides match TRBD2. Germline CDR1 reads MNHEY; CDR2 reads SVGAGI. J lost 5 bases, V lost 8 bases, and 4 bases had no gene match. The length of the CDR3 is 14 residues. In DNA form, the CDR3 reads TGTGCCAGCTTTGGACTAGCGGGTACCGGGGAGCTGTTTTTT. It specifies CASFGLAGTGELFF.

J is TRBJ2-1 and V is TRBV24-1; perhaps TRBD2 as D (6 bases). Trimming took off 4 bases at V and 5 bases at J, with 14 bases between the two ends. CDR1 and CDR2 (germline): KGHDR, SFDVKD. The CDR3 is 15 residues long. CDR3 sequence: CATSDNQGLHNEQFF. DNA for the CDR3: TGTGCCACCAGTGACAACCAGGGACTGCACAATGAGCAGTTCTTC.